The T cell receptor (beta chain) under discussion was sequenced for a study of shared T cell receptors in the human thymus. Assay: immunoSEQ multiplex PCR; the TCRdb copy retains only in-frame clones and omits some. Altogether 630,000 or so clones are present, about 90% being singletons, with the ten largest covering roughly 0.0087%. CDR1 is MNHNS, CDR2 SASEGT, per germline. The CDR3 consists of 14 residues. V lost 1 base and J 2 bases, leaving 9 bases between the germline ends. This same sample was also part of a study on human thymus T cells. That study adds: Serving as donors were healthy Finnish infants, each of whom was having open corrective surgery for congenital heart defects. The thymus tissue came from resections taken during corrective heart surgery. Thymic and blood repertoires seemed to show skewed V and J gene use. Related research examined unrelated individuals and reported that their thymic repertoires overlapped highly.

The sample consisted of thymocytes. This rearrangement joins TRBV6-1 to TRBJ2-7, with D perhaps matching TRBD1 (6 bases). This TCR was recovered from a boy in the first two years of life with a congenital heart defect. The DNA for the CDR3 is TGTGCCAGCAGTGAAGTTGGACAGACCTACGAGCAGTACTTC. This codes for CASSEVGQTYEQYF.